The 9 T cell receptor beta chains below come from one sample, sequenced in a study of control samples from healthy donors and cancer patients. Using immunoSEQ multiplex PCR, the repertoire was profiled, and TCRdb retains in-frame clones only, with some absent. Of about 140,000 clones listed, about 85% are singletons. Sample: blood. These receptors originate from a woman aged 30 to 39 in good health.

The J gene is TRBJ2-7, the V gene TRBV28; D might be TRBD2 (5 bases). The germline CDR1 and CDR2 sequences are MDHEN and SYDVKM. Between the trimmed V and J ends, which lost 5 bases and 5 bases, there was a span of 13 bases. The CDR3 is 13 amino acids. In DNA, the CDR3 is TGTGCCAGCAGTCCCCTGCGAGGGAACGAGCAGTACTTC. Amino acids: CASSPLRGNEQYF.

This clone was recorded a few times. The V and J genes are TRBV4-1 and TRBJ2-7; D may be TRBD2 (5 bases). This CDR3 is 16 amino acids long. With 0 bases removed from V and 1 base from J, the gap between germline ends came to 13 bases. CDR1 is MGHRA and CDR2 is YSYEKL in the germline V gene. The DNA for the CDR3 is TGCGCCAGCAGCCAAGAAGGCACCCGGGGTTCCTACGAGCAGTACTTC. As protein: CASSQEGTRGSYEQYF.

The chain recombines TRBV4-1 with TRBJ1-2; D gene uncertain. V was trimmed by 0 bases and J by 7 bases, leaving 9 bases between them. There are 13 residues in the CDR3. CDR1 is MGHRA and CDR2 is YSYEKL in the germline V gene. The CDR3 here is CASSQDPGSGYTF. The CDR3 nucleotides are TGCGCCAGCAGCCAAGATCCTGGGTCTGGCTACACCTTC.

Details on this clone: At one end, the junction sequence differs from germline, possibly due to a read error. The rearrangement links TRBV30 to TRBJ2-7; D is possibly TRBD1 or TRBD2 (5 bases each). The CDR3 is 14 residues long. Germline loops: CDR1 GTSNPN, CDR2 SVGIG (reference sequence). DNA for the CDR3: TGTGTCTGGACTGTAAAACGGGACGGTTACGAGCAGTACTTC. The encoded protein is CVWTVKRDGYEQYF. Together with reference TRBV30 and TRBJ2-7, the CDR3 gives the full variable domain: SQTIHQWPATLVQPVGSPLSLECTVEGTSNPNLYWYRQAAGRGLQLLFYSVGIGQISSEVPQNLSASRPQDRQFILSSKKLLLSDSGFYLCVWTVKRDGYEQYFGPGTRLTVT.

The rearrangement joins TRBV19 to TRBJ1-2; D possibly corresponds to TRBD1 (5 bases). Germline values: CDR1 LNHDA, CDR2 SQIVND (reference sequence). The V end lost 10 bases, the J end lost 2 bases, and 14 bases lay between the germline ends. The CDR3 runs 13 residues. In DNA, the CDR3 is TGTGCCACCAAACTACAGGCAAACTATGGCTACACCTTC. Translation gives CATKLQANYGYTF.

The chain employs TRBV5-1 and TRBJ2-1, with D possibly being TRBD1 (5 bases). This CDR3 has 17 residues. V was pared by 4 bases and J by 6 bases, with 23 bases between. Per germline, CDR1 SGHRS and CDR2 YFSETQ. CDR3 amino acids: CASSPRLGVSGSNEQFF. The CDR3 DNA follows: TGCGCCAGCAGCCCTCGATTAGGGGTCTCCGGCAGCAATGAGCAGTTCTTC.

This rearrangement joins TRBV27 to TRBJ1-4; D ambiguous. V lost 4 bases, J lost 1 base, and 16 bases lay in between. CDR3 length: 17 amino acids. Germline CDR1 is MNHEY and CDR2 is SMNVEV (reference sequence). Here the CDR3 DNA reads TGTGCCAGCAGTTCCCCTAGTAACCCCGGAACTAATGAAAAACTGTTTTTT. Translating gives CASSSPSNPGTNEKLFF.

This chain connects TRBV19 to TRBJ1-2; no reliable D call. V lost 3 bases to trimming and J lost 1 base, with 12 bases between them. The CDR3 is 15 amino acids. CDR1 and CDR2 (germline): LNHDA, SQIVND (reference sequence). CDR3 in DNA: TGTGCCAGTAGTATCGCTACGTCGGTTAACTATGGCTACACCTTC. This encodes CASSIATSVNYGYTF. The whole variable domain, remainder taken from reference TRBV19 and TRBJ1-2, is DGGITQSPKYLFRKEGQNVTLSCEQNLNHDAMYWYRQDPGQGLRLIYYSQIVNDFQKGDIAEGYSVSREKKESFPLTVTSAQKNPTAFYLCASSIATSVNYGYTFGSGTRLTVV.

J is TRBJ2-2 and V is TRBV5-1; 15 nucleotides align to TRBD2. CDR1 is SGHRS and CDR2 is YFSETQ in the germline V gene. The CDR3 consists of 16 residues. V shed 2 bases and J 6 bases; nucleotides not matched to a gene: 2. DNA of the CDR3: TGCGCCAGCAGCTTAGGACTAGCGGGAGGGTCCGGGGAGCTGTTTTTT. It codes for CASSLGLAGGSGELFF.